What follows are 30 T cell receptor beta chains derived from one specimen sequenced in a study of blood T cell repertoires in COVID-19. Sequencing used immunoSEQ multiplex PCR; TCRdb keeps in-frame clones, though not all of them. The sample comprises approximately 150,000 clones, more than 75% of which are singletons, and less than 2.5% rests with the top ten. The sample was peripheral blood. These receptor sequences come from a man between 70 and 80 years old with active COVID-19.

V gene TRBV7-2 combines with J gene TRBJ2-7; 8 bases map to TRBD1. CDR3 length: 14 amino acids. With V trimmed by 3 bases and J by 7 bases, 8 bases remained unmatched. Germline assignment: CDR1 SGHTA and CDR2 FQGNSA. The chain's CDR3 is CASSLGQVGREQYF. DNA for the CDR3: TGTGCCAGCAGCTTGGGACAGGTTGGAAGGGAGCAGTACTTC.

V is TRBV27 and J is TRBJ2-1; the match to TRBD2 covers 15 bases. The V segment lost 4 bases and the J segment 1 base; nucleotides outside the gene matches: 2. Per germline, CDR1 MNHEY and CDR2 SMNVEV (reference sequence). This CDR3 has 17 residues. The CDR3 DNA reads as TGTGCCAGCAGTTCGGGACTAGCGGGAGGATCCTACAATGAGCAGTTCTTC. Translating gives CASSSGLAGGSYNEQFF.

The rearrangement joins TRBV11-2 to TRBJ2-2; 9 nucleotides agree with TRBD2. Per germline, CDR1 SGHAT and CDR2 FQNNGV. This CDR3 comprises 18 residues. Trimming at V came to 5 bases and at J to 0 bases, leaving 10 bases not matched to a gene. DNA of the CDR3: TGTGCCAGCAGCCTTAGGGGCGCTAGCGGGGCGAACACCGGGGAGCTGTTTTTT. Its translation is CASSLRGASGANTGELFF. Together with reference TRBV11-2 and TRBJ2-2, the CDR3 gives the full variable domain: EAGVAQSPRYKIIEKRQSVAFWCNPISGHATLYWYQQILGQGPKLLIQFQNNGVVDDSQLPKDRFSAERLKGVDSTLKIQPAKLEDSAVYLCASSLRGASGANTGELFFGEGSRLTVL.

The chain is built from TRBV11-2 and TRBJ1-5; TRBD1 might be the D (5 bases). CDR3 length: 14 amino acids. V was shortened by 2 bases and J by 5 bases, with 10 bases between the two germline ends. The germline gives CDR1 SGHAT, CDR2 FQNNGV. CDR3 in amino acids: CASSLQGGDQPQHF. CDR3 in DNA: TGTGCCAGCAGCTTACAGGGAGGGGATCAGCCCCAGCATTTT.

The chain carries TRBV18 and TRBJ2-1, with D perhaps matching TRBD1 (5 bases). The CDR3 sequence is 13 residues long. Per germline, CDR1 KGHSH and CDR2 LQKENI. V lost 0 bases, J lost 12 bases, and 12 bases lay in between. CDR3 region: CASSPPGRAAQFF. The CDR3 DNA reads as TGTGCCAGCTCACCACCCGGCAGGGCCGCGCAGTTCTTC.

This clone was seen more than once but under ten times. The chain uses TRBV28 and TRBJ2-4; D remains unclear. Germline V gene lookup returns CDR1 MDHEN and CDR2 SYDVKM. The germline V and J ends were trimmed by 4 bases and 8 bases, with 9 bases remaining between them. CDR3 size: 12 residues. Here the CDR3 DNA reads TGTGCCAGCAGTTCCCTGTCGTACATTCAGTACTTC. Translation: CASSSLSYIQYF.

The chain couples TRBV3-1 (or the pseudogene TRBV3-2) to TRBJ2-2, with a possible D match to TRBD2 (5 bases). V was cut by 0 bases and J by 0 bases, with 17 bases left in between. The CDR3 length is 19 residues. Looked up from germline, CDR1 is LGHDT and CDR2 is YNNKEL (reference sequence). In nucleotides, the CDR3 is TGTGCCAGCAGCCAAGAGAGGGCGGTTTTTGGACCGAACACCGGGGAGCTGTTTTTT. It translates to CASSQERAVFGPNTGELFF.

The gene calls are TRBV6-5 and TRBJ2-7; the D gene is possibly TRBD2 (5 bases). CDR1 is MNHEY, CDR2 SVGAGI, per germline. V shed 5 bases and J shed 3 bases, with 17 bases lying between them. The CDR3 consists of 15 residues. As DNA, the CDR3 is TGTGCCAGCAGTCCTTTTGAGGGAGCAAGCTACGAGCAGTACTTC. It codes for CASSPFEGASYEQYF.

The DNA for the CDR3 is TGTGCCAGCAGCTCGCCGGGAGGGCCTTCCGGGGAGCTGTTTTTT. This gives the protein CASSSPGGPSGELFF. V is TRBV3-1 (or the pseudogene TRBV3-2) and J is TRBJ2-2; TRBD2 matches at 8 bases. The CDR3 length is 15 residues. Trimming took 5 bases from V and 6 from J; bases not matched to a gene: 8. The germline CDR1 and CDR2 sequences are LGHDT and YNNKEL (reference sequence).

The CDR3 nucleotides are TGTGCCAGCTCACCTCTCATCGGGGACAGGGCTTCCGAGCAGTACTTC. Amino acids: CASSPLIGDRASEQYF. The J gene is TRBJ2-7, the V gene TRBV18; 9 positions agree with TRBD1. The CDR3 spans 16 residues. V gave up 3 bases and J gave up 6 bases; unmatched junction bases: 12. CDR1 KGHSH and CDR2 LQKENI come from the germline V gene.

V gene TRBV19 combines with J gene TRBJ1-5; 7 bases are shared with TRBD1. Germline CDR1 and CDR2: LNHDA and SQIVND (reference sequence). J gave up 7 bases and V 3 bases, and 6 bases lay outside the gene matches. There are 14 residues in the CDR3. The DNA for the CDR3 is TGTGCCAGTAGTATCAGACAGGGCGAGCAGCCCCAGCATTTT. Translating it yields CASSIRQGEQPQHF.

The V gene is TRBV30, the J gene TRBJ2-1; D might be TRBD2 (5 bases). The germline gives CDR1 GTSNPN, CDR2 SVGIG (reference sequence). Trimming took 4 bases from V and 0 from J, leaving 19 bases between them. The CDR3 spans 17 residues. The CDR3 is CAWTRTLGTSSYNEQFF. CDR3 nucleotide sequence: TGTGCCTGGACTCGGACCTTAGGAACTAGCTCCTACAATGAGCAGTTCTTC. Combining the CDR3 with reference TRBV30 and TRBJ2-1 gives the whole variable domain SQTIHQWPATLVQPVGSPLSLECTVEGTSNPNLYWYRQAAGRGLQLLFYSVGIGQISSEVPQNLSASRPQDRQFILSSKKLLLSDSGFYLCAWTRTLGTSSYNEQFFGPGTRLTVL.

The CDR3 spells CASRDTGGLGYTF. The CDR3 DNA is TGTGCCAGCAGAGATACAGGGGGCCTTGGCTACACCTTC. This chain uses TRBV27 with TRBJ1-2, with 9 bases fitting TRBD1. V trimming: 6 bases; J trimming: 7 bases; junction bases outside the gene matches: 6. Germline CDR1 MNHEY, CDR2 SMNVEV (reference sequence). The CDR3 extends over 13 amino acids.

This chain links TRBV18 with TRBJ1-6; no firm D call. This CDR3 region has 15 residues. Trimming stripped 1 base from V and 8 bases from J, with 12 bases between. CDR1 and CDR2 from the germline V gene are KGHSH and LQKENI. The CDR3 nucleotides are TGTGCCAGCTCACCACTGGGCAGCCTCTATTCACCCCTCCACTTT. Translating gives CASSPLGSLYSPLHF. Drawing the rest from reference TRBV18 and TRBJ1-6, the complete variable domain is NAGVMQNPRHLVRRRGQEARLRCSPMKGHSHVYWYRQLPEEGLKFMVYLQKENIIDESGMPKERFSAEFPKEGPSILRIQQVVRGDSAAYFCASSPLGSLYSPLHFGNGTRLTVT.

CDR3 amino acids: CASSLAQGHGYTF. Here the CDR3 DNA reads TGTGCCAGCAGCTTAGCCCAGGGTCACGGCTACACCTTC. The V gene is TRBV7-6, the J gene TRBJ1-2; a possible D gene is TRBD1 (5 bases). The CDR3 has 13 residues. With 0 bases removed from V and 8 bases from J, the gap between germline ends came to 10 bases. CDR1 and CDR2 from the germline V gene are SGHVS and FNYEAQ.

The gene calls are TRBV27 and TRBJ1-5; TRBD1 agrees at 7 bases. V trimming: 3 bases; J trimming: 6 bases; junction bases outside the gene matches: 8. CDR1 and CDR2 from the germline V gene are MNHEY and SMNVEV (reference sequence). This CDR3 is built from 15 residues. The CDR3 DNA sequence: TGTGCCAGCAGTTTGACCAGGGGGGCGCGTCAGCCCCAGCATTTT. Encoded protein: CASSLTRGARQPQHF.

The chain combines TRBV11-3 with TRBJ2-1; TRBD2 aligns across 7 bases. The germline V gene encodes CDR1 SGHNT and CDR2 YENEEA. The CDR3 has 17 amino acids. V was pared by 2 bases and J by 5 bases, with 12 bases of the junction left unmatched. The CDR3 sequence: CASSLRGGRAGHNEQFF. CDR3 coding DNA: TGTGCCAGCAGCTTACGAGGTGGGAGGGCCGGCCACAATGAGCAGTTCTTC. Full variable domain (missing parts from reference TRBV11-3 and TRBJ2-1): EAGVVQSPRYKIIEKKQPVAFWCNPISGHNTLYWYLQNLGQGPELLIRYENEEAVDDSQLPKDRFSAERLKGVDSTLKIQPAELGDSAVYLCASSLRGGRAGHNEQFFGPGTRLTVL.

V usage is TRBV19 and J usage is TRBJ2-5, with 11 bases lining up with TRBD1. Germline CDR1 and CDR2: LNHDA and SQIVND (reference sequence). The CDR3 contains 15 residues. V trimming: 4 bases; J trimming: 5 bases; junction bases outside the gene matches: 6. CDR3 sequence: CASSTGGQGGETQYF. The CDR3 coding sequence is TGTGCCAGTAGTACTGGGGGACAGGGGGGCGAGACCCAGTACTTC.

The chain employs TRBV7-9 and TRBJ2-5; the D is unclear. V lost 5 bases and J 1 base, leaving 11 bases between the germline ends. The germline V gene encodes CDR1 SEHNR and CDR2 FQNEAQ (reference sequence). The length of the CDR3 is 14 residues. CDR3 in DNA: TGTGCCAGCAGCCCCGTAGCCCCCCAAGAGACCCAGTACTTC. Translating gives CASSPVAPQETQYF.

The chain couples TRBV2 to TRBJ1-1, with TRBD1 matching 7 bases. Unmatched junction bases numbered 8, after V lost 7 bases and J lost 3 bases. The germline gives CDR1 SNHLY, CDR2 FYNNEI. This CDR3 contains 14 residues. The CDR3 region is CASTGQGGYTEAFF. CDR3 nucleotides: TGTGCCAGCACCGGCCAGGGGGGATACACTGAAGCTTTCTTT.

The CDR3 coding sequence is TGTGCCAGCAGCGGACGGAGGGAAGGCACAGATACGCAGTATTTT. Protein: CASSGRREGTDTQYF. The chain combines TRBV9 with TRBJ2-3, with D possibly being TRBD2 (6 bases). The CDR3 length is 15 residues. V was pared by 3 bases and J by 1 base, with 12 bases between. Germline CDR1 reads SGDLS; CDR2 reads YYNGEE.

The rearrangement links TRBV7-2 to TRBJ1-1; TRBD1 matches 8 bases. Germline trimming cut 3 bases from V and 4 bases from J; bases unmatched to any gene: 1. There are 13 residues in the CDR3. The germline CDR1 and CDR2 sequences are SGHTA and FQGNSA. CDR3 in DNA: TGTGCCAGCAGCTTGGGACAGGTCACTGAAGCTTTCTTT. Its protein product is CASSLGQVTEAFF.

This clone occurred a few times. The CDR3 region has the DNA TGTGCCAGCAGTACCGGGAGATCTTCGAACACTGAAGCTTTCTTT. Amino acid sequence: CASSTGRSSNTEAFF. V is TRBV2 and J is TRBJ1-1; D not certain. CDR3 length equals 15 residues. In germline, CDR1 is SNHLY, CDR2 FYNNEI. The V and J ends lost 5 bases and 1 base respectively, with 14 bases between them.

This sequence joins TRBV5-4 and TRBJ2-7; 7 bases fit TRBD1. The germline V gene has CDR1 SGHNT and CDR2 YYREEE (reference sequence). V was clipped by 6 bases and J by 2 bases; unmatched bases: 8. This CDR3 has 14 residues. The CDR3 is CASTVDRRPYEQYF. The CDR3 bases are TGTGCCAGCACCGTGGACAGGCGGCCCTACGAGCAGTACTTC. Combining the CDR3 with reference TRBV5-4 and TRBJ2-7 gives the whole variable domain ETGVTQSPTHLIKTRGQQVTLRCSSQSGHNTVSWYQQALGQGPQFIFQYYREEENGRGNFPPRFSGLQFPNYSSELNVNALELDDSALYLCASTVDRRPYEQYFGPGTRLTVT.

The gene calls are TRBV27 and TRBJ2-2, with D possibly TRBD2 on 5 matching bases. The CDR3 contains 15 residues. CDR1 and CDR2 (germline): MNHEY, SMNVEV (reference sequence). With 6 bases removed from V and 0 bases from J, the gap between germline ends came to 11 bases. CDR3 loop: CASRRGSANTGELFF. CDR3 DNA sequence: TGTGCCAGCAGACGCGGGTCAGCGAACACCGGGGAGCTGTTTTTT.

The DNA for the CDR3 is TGTGCCACCAGCGCAGAGGGCAGGGAAAAACTGTTTTTT. Amino acid sequence: CATSAEGREKLFF. The chain joins TRBV15 to TRBJ1-4, with D unresolved. The CDR3 consists of 13 residues. Trimming cost V 5 bases and J 8 bases, with 12 bases left between them. Germline CDR1 and CDR2: LNHNV and YYDKDF (reference sequence).

This chain joins TRBV7-9 and TRBJ2-7; a weak D match, TRBD2 (5 bases). The CDR3 loop spans 14 amino acids. V was shortened by 1 base and J by 2 bases, with 9 bases between the two germline ends. Germline V gene sequence: CDR1 SEHNR, CDR2 FQNEAQ (reference sequence). This CDR3 is CASSLGGSTYEQYF. The CDR3 DNA is TGTGCCAGCAGCTTAGGTGGGAGCACCTACGAGCAGTACTTC.

The V gene is TRBV5-5, the J gene TRBJ2-1, with a possible D match to TRBD1 (5 bases). The V end lost 4 bases, the J end lost 5 bases, and 7 bases lay between the germline ends. The CDR3 is 12 amino acids. CDR1 and CDR2 from the germline V gene are SGHKS and YYEKEE (reference sequence). CDR3 in amino acids: CASSPRDNEQFF. The CDR3 nucleotides are TGTGCCAGCAGCCCCAGGGACAATGAGCAGTTCTTC.

Here the CDR3 reads CASSPEQVEANQPQHF. The CDR3 region has the DNA TGTGCCAGCAGCCCAGAACAGGTTGAGGCCAATCAGCCCCAGCATTTT. The V call is TRBV4-2, the J call TRBJ1-5; D is possibly TRBD1 (5 bases). V dropped 4 bases and J dropped 3 bases, with 16 bases sitting between them. The CDR3 sequence is 16 residues long. Germline V lookup: CDR1 LGHNA, CDR2 YNFKEQ.

This clone was seen once. The chain combines TRBV20-1 with TRBJ1-2, with 9 nucleotides matching TRBD1. Germline loops: CDR1 DFQATT, CDR2 SNEGSKA (reference sequence). This CDR3 region has 11 residues. CDR3 nucleotides: TGCACACCGGGACAGGGTAATGGCTACACCTTC. Translating gives CTPGQGNGYTF.